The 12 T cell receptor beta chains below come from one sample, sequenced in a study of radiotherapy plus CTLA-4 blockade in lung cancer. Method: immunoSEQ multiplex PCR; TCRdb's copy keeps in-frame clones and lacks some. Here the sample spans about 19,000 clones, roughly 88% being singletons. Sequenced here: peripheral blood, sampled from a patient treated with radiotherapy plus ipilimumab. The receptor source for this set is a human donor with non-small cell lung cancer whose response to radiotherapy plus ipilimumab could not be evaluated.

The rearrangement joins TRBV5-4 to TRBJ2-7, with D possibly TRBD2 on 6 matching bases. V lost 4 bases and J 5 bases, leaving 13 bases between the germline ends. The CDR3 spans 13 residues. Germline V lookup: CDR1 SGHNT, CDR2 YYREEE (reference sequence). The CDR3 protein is CASSPDGSHEQYF. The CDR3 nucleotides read TGTGCCAGCAGCCCGGACGGGAGTCACGAGCAGTACTTC.

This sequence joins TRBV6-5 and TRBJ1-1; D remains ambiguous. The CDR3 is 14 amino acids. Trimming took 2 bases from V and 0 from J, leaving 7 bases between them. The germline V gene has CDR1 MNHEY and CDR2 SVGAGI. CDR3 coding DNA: TGTGCCAGCAGTTACGCACAGTTGAACACTGAAGCTTTCTTT. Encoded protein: CASSYAQLNTEAFF.

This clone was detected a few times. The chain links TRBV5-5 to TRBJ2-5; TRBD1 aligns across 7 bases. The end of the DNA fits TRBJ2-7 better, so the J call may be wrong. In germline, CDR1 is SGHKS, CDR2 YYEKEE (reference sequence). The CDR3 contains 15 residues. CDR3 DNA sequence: TGTGCCAGCAGCCACAGGACAGGCGACACCTACGAGCAGTACTTC. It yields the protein CASSHRTGDTYEQYF.

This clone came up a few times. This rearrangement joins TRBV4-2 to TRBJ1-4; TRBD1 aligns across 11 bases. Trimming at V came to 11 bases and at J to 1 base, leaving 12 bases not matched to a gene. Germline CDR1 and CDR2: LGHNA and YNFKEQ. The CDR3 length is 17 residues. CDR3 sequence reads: CARNRTGGPETNEKLFF. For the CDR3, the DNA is TGTGCCCGGAACCGGACAGGGGGCCCCGAAACTAATGAAAAACTGTTTTTT.

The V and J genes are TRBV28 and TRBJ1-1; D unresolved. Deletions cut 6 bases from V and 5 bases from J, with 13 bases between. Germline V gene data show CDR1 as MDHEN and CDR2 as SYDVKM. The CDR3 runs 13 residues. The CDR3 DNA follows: TGTGCCAGCAGCCAACCCCCGGGGACTGAAGCTTTCTTT. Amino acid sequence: CASSQPPGTEAFF.

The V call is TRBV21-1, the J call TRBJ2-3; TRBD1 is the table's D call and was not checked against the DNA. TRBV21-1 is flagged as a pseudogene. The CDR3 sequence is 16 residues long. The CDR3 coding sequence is TGTGCCAGCAGCAAAATCCACAGGAGAAGCACAGATACGCAGTATTTT. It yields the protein CASSKIHRRSTDTQYF.

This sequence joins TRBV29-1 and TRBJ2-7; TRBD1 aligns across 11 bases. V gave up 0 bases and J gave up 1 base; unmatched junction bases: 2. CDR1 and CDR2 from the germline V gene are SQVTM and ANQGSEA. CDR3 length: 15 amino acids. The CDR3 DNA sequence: TGCAGCGTTGAAGATGGGACAGGGGGTTCCTACGAGCAGTACTTC. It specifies CSVEDGTGGSYEQYF.

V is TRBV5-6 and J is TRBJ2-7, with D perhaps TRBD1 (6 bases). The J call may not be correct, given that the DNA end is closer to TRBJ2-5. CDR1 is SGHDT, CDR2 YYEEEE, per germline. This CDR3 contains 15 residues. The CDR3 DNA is TGTGCCAGCAGCCTTACCGACAGGCCCGGGGAGACCCAGTACTTC. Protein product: CASSLTDRPGETQYF.

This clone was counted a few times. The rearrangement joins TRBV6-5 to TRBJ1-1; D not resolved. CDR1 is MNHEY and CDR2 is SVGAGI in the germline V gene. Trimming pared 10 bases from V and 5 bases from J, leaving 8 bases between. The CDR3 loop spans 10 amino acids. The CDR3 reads CAIGETEAFF. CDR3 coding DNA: TGTGCCATCGGAGAAACTGAAGCTTTCTTT.

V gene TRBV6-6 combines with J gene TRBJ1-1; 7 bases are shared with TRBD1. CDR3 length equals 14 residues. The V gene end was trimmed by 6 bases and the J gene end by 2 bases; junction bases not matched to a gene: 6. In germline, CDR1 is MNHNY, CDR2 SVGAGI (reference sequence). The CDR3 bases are TGTGCCAGCAGGCCCACAGGGGCTAACACTGAAGCTTTCTTT. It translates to CASRPTGANTEAFF.

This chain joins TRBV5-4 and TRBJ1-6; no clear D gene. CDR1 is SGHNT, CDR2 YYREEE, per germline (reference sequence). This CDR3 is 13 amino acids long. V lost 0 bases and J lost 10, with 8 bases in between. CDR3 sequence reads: CASSLDSPSPLHF. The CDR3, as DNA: TGTGCCAGCAGCTTGGACAGCCCATCACCCCTCCACTTT. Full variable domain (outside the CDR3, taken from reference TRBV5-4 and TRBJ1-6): ETGVTQSPTHLIKTRGQQVTLRCSSQSGHNTVSWYQQALGQGPQFIFQYYREEENGRGNFPPRFSGLQFPNYSSELNVNALELDDSALYLCASSLDSPSPLHFGNGTRLTVT.

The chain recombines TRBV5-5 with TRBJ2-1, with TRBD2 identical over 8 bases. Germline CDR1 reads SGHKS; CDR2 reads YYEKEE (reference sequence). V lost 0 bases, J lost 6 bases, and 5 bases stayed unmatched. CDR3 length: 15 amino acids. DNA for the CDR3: TGTGCCAGCAGCTTGGGGGGACTAGTTCGCAATGAGCAGTTCTTC. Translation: CASSLGGLVRNEQFF.